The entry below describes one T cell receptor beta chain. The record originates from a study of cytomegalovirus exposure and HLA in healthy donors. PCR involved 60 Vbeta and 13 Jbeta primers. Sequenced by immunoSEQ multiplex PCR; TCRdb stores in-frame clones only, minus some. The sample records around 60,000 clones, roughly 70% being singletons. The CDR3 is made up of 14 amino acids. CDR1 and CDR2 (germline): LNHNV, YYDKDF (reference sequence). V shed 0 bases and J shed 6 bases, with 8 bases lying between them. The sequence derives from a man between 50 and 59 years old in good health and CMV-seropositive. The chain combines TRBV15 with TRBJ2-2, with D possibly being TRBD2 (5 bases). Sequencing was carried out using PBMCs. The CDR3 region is CATSRDGLPGELFF. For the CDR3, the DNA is TGTGCCACCAGCAGAGATGGACTTCCCGGGGAGCTGTTTTTT.